This TCR beta chain was observed in a study of T cells of healthy individuals. TCRdb re-called the 5' RACE reads through MiXCR, storing one row per CDR3 protein. Of more than 85,000 distinct CDR3 sequences detected, approximately 18% appear once; the ten largest clones hold more than 5.5%. The ends were cut back, 7 bases at V and 5 bases at J, with 15 bases in the middle. Germline CDR1 is SGHTA and CDR2 is FQGNSA. There are 15 residues in the CDR3. The J gene is TRBJ1-6, the V gene TRBV7-2, with D maybe TRBD1 (5 bases). This clonotype originated in a human donor in good health. CDR3 protein: CASTLGVLNNSPLHF. The CDR3 nucleotides are TGTGCCAGCACCCTAGGGGTGCTTAATAATTCACCCCTCCACTTT.